This TCR beta chain stems from a study of response to subunit inactivated influenza vaccine. Study-wide points: The authors proposed limited new T cell recruitment per seasonal influenza vaccination.

Remarks on this clonotype: Its cognate antigen is unknown.

The ends were cut back, 2 bases at V and 5 bases at J, with 13 bases in the middle. Germline V gene sequence: CDR1 SGHAT, CDR2 FQNNGV. The CDR3 is 15 amino acids. TCRdb passed the RT-PCR reads through MiXCR, listing each CDR3 protein once. The table records about 650,000 distinct CDR3 sequences, about a sixth of them present only once. The sample consisted of PBMCs from blood, taken 12 days after vaccination. The receptor was derived from a man aged 50 or older who received an inactivated influenza vaccine. V usage is TRBV11-2 and J usage is TRBJ2-1; D perhaps matches TRBD2 (6 bases). This chain's CDR3 is CASSLRALANNEQFF. The DNA for the CDR3 is TGTGCCAGCAGCTTACGTGCGCTAGCGAACAATGAGCAGTTCTTC. Complete variable domain (other parts from reference TRBV11-2 and TRBJ2-1): EAGVAQSPRYKIIEKRQSVAFWCNPISGHATLYWYQQILGQGPKLLIQFQNNGVVDDSQLPKDRFSAERLKGVDSTLKIQPAKLEDSAVYLCASSLRALANNEQFFGPGTRLTVL.